The present TCR beta chain was sequenced within a study of blood T cell repertoires in COVID-19. About the research overall: There were acute and convalescent COVID-19 samples, and they came from the United States, Italy and Spain.

Germline-derived CDR1 and CDR2 are MNHEY and SMNVEV (reference sequence). V lost 5 bases, J lost 0 bases, and 4 bases stayed unmatched. The length of the CDR3 is 15 residues. Recruited during active infection, patients (from Seattle) were subsequently followed longitudinally. TCRdb keeps only in-frame clones here, not all; method: immunoSEQ multiplex PCR. This table holds nearly 350,000 clones, 88% found once. The sequenced sample consisted of peripheral blood. This clonotype originated in a woman in her 70s with COVID-19, enrolled during active disease. The V call is TRBV27, the J call TRBJ1-3; 7 positions match TRBD1. The DNA for the CDR3 is TGTGCCAGCAGTCGGGACAGTAACTCTGGAAACACCATATATTTT. It codes for CASSRDSNSGNTIYF.